This TCR beta chain was captured by sequencing in a study of blood T cells in healthy people across ages. For the study at large: There was about one barcoded beta molecule captured by template switching per two T cells. The study, taken as a whole, reports: Roughly linear age-related decline in beta diversity appeared, significant by age about 40. Long-lived donors carried more naive CD4+ cells and greater diversity than aged donors.

A word on this clonotype: What it binds is unknown.

The CDR3 has 14 residues. The germline gives CDR1 SGHDN, CDR2 FVKESK. For the second PCR, which ran for about 6 to 11 cycles, a sample-barcoded 5' primer and a J-beta primer mix were used. Each TCR beta cDNA got a 12-nucleotide random molecular identifier. MiXCR was run by TCRdb on the 5' RACE reads, yielding one entry per CDR3 protein. The sample has about 1.4 million distinct CDR3 sequences; approximately 63% are singletons. Material: blood. This chain joins TRBV14 and TRBJ2-5; the D gene is possibly TRBD2 (5 bases). TRBJ2-7 explains the end of the DNA better; the J call may be wrong. This receptor was taken from a man aged 18 to 30 in good health. The CDR3 coding sequence is TGTGCCAGCAGCCAGTCTAGCCTGTCCTACGAGCAGTACTTC. Translating gives CASSQSSLSYEQYF.